This T cell receptor beta chain was found in a study of hypomethylating agent response in myelodysplastic syndrome (dated by TCRdb to the early 2020s). Background on the whole study: The hypomethylating agent given was azacitidine in about 70% of the 11 patients and decitabine in 3 of 11 patients. The cohort included under 10 male and a couple of female myelodysplastic syndrome patients. Patients had a mean age of 72.2 +/- 6.3 years, and a diploid cytogenetic profile was the most common. TET2 mutation was identified most frequently, being present in 5 of 11 patients. Six patients responded with complete response or hematologic improvement, and a few patients were non-responders. Response was defined as complete response or hematologic improvement, and any patient who met neither criterion was considered a non-responder.

Trimming costs V 9 bases and J 5 bases, and their ends lie 13 bases apart. Sequences SNHLY (CDR1) and FYNNEI (CDR2) are obtained from the germline V gene. From the cysteine up to the phenylalanine, the CDR3 has a length of 12 residues. Of the read, only the CDR3 DNA is kept; its 36 bases are in frame from base 1. Library method: the immunoSEQ multiplex PCR assay. Survey resolution was used, with two replicates of approximately 200 ng each, totaling approximately 400 ng of DNA per sample. Using multiplex PCR primers aimed at V and J genes, the hsTCRB kit picked up rearranged TCRB sequences in genomic DNA. The CDR3 region was amplified in a first PCR of 31 cycles using the QIAGEN Multiplex PCR Kit. Sample barcodes and Illumina adapters were added to each replicate in a roughly 8-cycle second PCR. Pooled libraries were quantified with a QuantStudio 6 and the KAPA library quantification kit. About 15 pM of pooled libraries was sequenced on an Illumina MiSeq using 156-cycle single-end reads plus a 15-cycle index read. In the authors' own workflow: Of about 150,000 unique clonotypes, 1.5% to 2% were flagged by VDJdb annotation as previously reported viral-epitope-specific clonotypes. Raw reads were processed by the immunoSEQ Data Assistant and immunoSEQ Analyzer into normalized, annotated TCRB repertoires. BioAnalyzer and version 0.6.5 of the immunarch R package were the tools used for clonotype analysis. Richness was estimated after downsampling every repertoire to the clone count of the smallest repertoire. Clonotypes were categorized as expanded, contracted or novel by Fisher's exact tests, where a novel clonotype had zero frequency before treatment. GLIPH2 clustered significantly changed CDR3 beta sequences using simulation_depth=1000 and kmer_min_depth=3, excluding CDR3s shorter than five residues. Here the immuneACCESS table is served through TCRdb, limited to in-frame sequences with V and J called. Missing clones are a known gap in these copies; in checked studies unresolved V genes cover under half, and the rest lacks a known reason. The V and J calls and clone size come from that table; D and trimming were worked out from the DNA. The sample contains roughly 5,400 clones, 85% to 90% of them found a single time. The ten largest clonotypes hold over 9.5% of the sample.

Comments on this clone: It has no known antigen specificity. No base qualities exist here, and no much larger clone lies one base off it.

Bulk bone marrow was analyzed, and T-cell subsets were not sorted. Bone marrow from around 10 myelodysplastic syndrome patients, collected before and after hypomethylating agent therapy, underwent immunosequencing of the TCR beta CDR3 regions. Each patient contributed a baseline bone marrow plus two to three bone marrows at different post-treatment timepoints for longitudinal repertoire tracking. Genomic DNA was isolated from whole bone marrow, and DNA quality was assessed with TapeStation, NanoDrop OneC and PicoGreen assays. The research as a whole found: Only around ten patients were analyzed, making the cohort small. Possible recognition of novel MDS antigens by the shared GLIPH2 clusters was not confirmed, and experimental validation of that possible recognition is needed. After treatment with a hypomethylating agent, no significant changes in richness, rarefaction diversity or clonality were seen, whether all patients were considered together or each response group separately. Novel clonotypes were found to emerge more often in responders, whereas more contracted clonotypes were observed in non-responders after treatment. The healthy control donors were not matched in age to the MDS patients, and this mismatch could have affected the comparison between MDS and healthy donors.

This clonotype was obtained from a human donor with myelodysplastic syndrome. The rearrangement combines TRBV2 with TRBJ2-5; a tentative D match to TRBD2 spans 6 bases. Source: bone marrow, taken before or after starting hypomethylating agent treatment for myelodysplastic syndrome (not recorded which). The DNA sequence follows: TGTGCCAGTGGAGGGCCCGTGGAGACCCAGTACTTC. This yields the protein CASGGPVETQYF.